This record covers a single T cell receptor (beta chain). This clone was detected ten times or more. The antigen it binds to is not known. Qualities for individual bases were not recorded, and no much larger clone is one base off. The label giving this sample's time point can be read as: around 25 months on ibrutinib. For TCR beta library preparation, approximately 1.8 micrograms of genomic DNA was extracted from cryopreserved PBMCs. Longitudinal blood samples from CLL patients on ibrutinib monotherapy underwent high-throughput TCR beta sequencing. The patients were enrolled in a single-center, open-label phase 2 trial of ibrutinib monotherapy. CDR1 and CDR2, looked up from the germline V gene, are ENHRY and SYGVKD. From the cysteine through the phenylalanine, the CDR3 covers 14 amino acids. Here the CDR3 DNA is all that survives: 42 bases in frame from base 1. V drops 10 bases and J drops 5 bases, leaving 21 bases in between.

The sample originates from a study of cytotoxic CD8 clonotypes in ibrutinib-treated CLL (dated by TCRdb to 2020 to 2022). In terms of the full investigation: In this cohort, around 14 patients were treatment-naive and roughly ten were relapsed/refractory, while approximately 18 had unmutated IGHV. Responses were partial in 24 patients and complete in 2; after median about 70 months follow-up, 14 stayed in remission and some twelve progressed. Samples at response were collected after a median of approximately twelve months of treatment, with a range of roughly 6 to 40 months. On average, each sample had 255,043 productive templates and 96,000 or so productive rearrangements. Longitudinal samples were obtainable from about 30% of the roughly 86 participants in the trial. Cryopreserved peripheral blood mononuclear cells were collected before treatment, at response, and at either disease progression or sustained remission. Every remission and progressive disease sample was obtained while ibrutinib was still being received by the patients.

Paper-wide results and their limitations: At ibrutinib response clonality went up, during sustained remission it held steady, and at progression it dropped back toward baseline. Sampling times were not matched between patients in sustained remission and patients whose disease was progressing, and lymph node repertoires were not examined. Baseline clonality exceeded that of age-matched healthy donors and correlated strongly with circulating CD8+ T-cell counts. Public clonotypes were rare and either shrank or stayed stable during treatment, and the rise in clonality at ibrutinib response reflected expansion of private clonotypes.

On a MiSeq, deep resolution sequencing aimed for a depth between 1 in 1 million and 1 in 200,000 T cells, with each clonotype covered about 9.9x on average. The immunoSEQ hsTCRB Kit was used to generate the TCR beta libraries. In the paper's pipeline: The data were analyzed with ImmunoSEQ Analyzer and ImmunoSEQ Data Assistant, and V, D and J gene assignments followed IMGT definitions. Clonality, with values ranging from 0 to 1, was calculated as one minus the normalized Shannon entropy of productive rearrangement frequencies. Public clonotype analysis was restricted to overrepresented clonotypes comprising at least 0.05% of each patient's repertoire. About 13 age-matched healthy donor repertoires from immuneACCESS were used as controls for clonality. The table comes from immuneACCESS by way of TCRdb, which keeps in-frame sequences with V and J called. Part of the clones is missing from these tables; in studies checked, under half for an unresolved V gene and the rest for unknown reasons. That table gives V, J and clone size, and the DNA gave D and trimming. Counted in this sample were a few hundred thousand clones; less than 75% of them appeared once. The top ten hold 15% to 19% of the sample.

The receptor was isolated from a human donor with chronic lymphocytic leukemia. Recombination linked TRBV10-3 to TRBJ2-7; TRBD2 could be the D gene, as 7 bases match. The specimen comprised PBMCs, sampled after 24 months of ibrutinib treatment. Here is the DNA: TGTGCCAGCCAACCCAGGGGAGGGGGACACGAGCAGTACTTC. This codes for CASQPRGGGHEQYF.